This T cell receptor (beta chain) comes out of a study of T cells after yellow fever vaccination. In the study overall: Any fraction with a low cell number was prepared using SMART-Seq v4 Ultra Low Input. Points from the study as a whole: Peak timing came faster in the weaker secondary response, day 5 versus 15. The booster saw the reappearance of most primary-vaccination clones (roughly 96% CD4, roughly 87% CD8).

The authors made TCR cDNA by 5'RACE template switching, adding a universal primer site and UMIs. Each CDR3 protein gets one entry after TCRdb re-called the 5' RACE reads with MiXCR. The sample lists about 29,000 distinct CDR3 sequences; 5% were seen once. The V and J ends lost 3 bases and 8 bases, in that order; junction bases with no gene match: 2. The CDR3 sequence is 11 residues long. Germline V gives CDR1 SQVTM, CDR2 ANQGSEA. This clonotype was detected many times. The target antigen is unknown. The rearrangement uses TRBV29-1 and TRBJ2-3, with 7 bases aligning to TRBD1. The material was CD8+ T cells sorted from PBMCs, obtained 10 days after the yellow fever booster vaccination. This TCR was sampled from a man aged 30-40 years who received the YFV17D yellow fever vaccine. DNA for the CDR3: TGCAGCGTTGAGGGGGACAGTACGCAGTATTTT. This gives the protein CSVEGDSTQYF.